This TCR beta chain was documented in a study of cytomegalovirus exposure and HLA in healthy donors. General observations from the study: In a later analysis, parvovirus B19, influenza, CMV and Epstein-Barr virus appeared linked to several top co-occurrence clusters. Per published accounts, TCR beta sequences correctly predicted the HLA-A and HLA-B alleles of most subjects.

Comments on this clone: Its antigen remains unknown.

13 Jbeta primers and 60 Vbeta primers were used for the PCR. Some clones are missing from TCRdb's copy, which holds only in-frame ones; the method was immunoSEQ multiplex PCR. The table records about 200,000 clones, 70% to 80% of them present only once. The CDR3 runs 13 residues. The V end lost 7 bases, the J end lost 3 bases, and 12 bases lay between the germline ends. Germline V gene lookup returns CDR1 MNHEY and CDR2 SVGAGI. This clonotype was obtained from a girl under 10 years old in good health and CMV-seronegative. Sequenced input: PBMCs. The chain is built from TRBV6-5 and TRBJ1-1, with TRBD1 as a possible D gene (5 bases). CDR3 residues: CASTRGADTEAFF. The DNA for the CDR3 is TGTGCCAGCACCCGCGGGGCTGACACTGAAGCTTTCTTT.